The sequence of this T cell receptor (beta chain) was determined in a study of glioma-infiltrating T cells after dendritic cell vaccination. TCRdb keeps only in-frame clones here, not all; method: immunoSEQ multiplex PCR. This sample has some 87,000 clones, with over 75% found just once. The germline CDR1 and CDR2 sequences are SEHNR and FQNEAQ (reference sequence). Trimming at V came to 5 bases and at J to 5 bases, leaving 11 bases not matched to a gene. The length of the CDR3 is 15 residues. This chain links TRBV7-9 with TRBJ2-7; 8 positions agree with TRBD1. The sequence came from a human donor with glioblastoma. Sequenced here: blood, sampled before dendritic cell vaccination. The CDR3 spells CASSLQGARVHEQYF. DNA for the CDR3: TGTGCCAGCAGCCTTCAGGGGGCGCGGGTCCACGAGCAGTACTTC. The entire variable domain, with the rest obtained from reference TRBV7-9 and TRBJ2-7, is as follows: DTGVSQNPRHKITKRGQNVTFRCDPISEHNRLYWYRQTLGQGPEFLTYFQNEAQLEKSRLLSDRFSAERPKGSFSTLEIQRTEQGDSAMYLCASSLQGARVHEQYFGPGTRLTVT.